Listed below are T cell receptor beta chains from one sample, sequenced in a study of spatial heterogeneity in lung cancer. In TCRdb, the 5' RACE reads were re-called with MiXCR into one record per CDR3 protein. The repertoire holds about 70,000 distinct CDR3 sequences, with about 8.2% as singletons. The material was PBMCs, obtained at follow-up. The receptor set was obtained from a female donor with early-stage non-small cell lung cancer. Each CDR3 is given with its conserved first and last residue. D genes are given only for firm matches. The listing skips clone size in some rows; elsewhere it reads once, few, many or a size class.

J | V | size | D | DNA | CDR3
TRBJ2-1 | TRBV28 | . | TRBD2 | TGTGCCAGCAGTTTGACTAGCGGGAGTTCCTACAATGAGCAGTTCTTC | CASSLTSGSSYNEQFF
TRBJ2-5 | TRBV4-1 | . | . | TGCGCCAGCAGCCAATGGGTTTTGTTGCCACACGGGAAGGAGACCCAGTACTTC | CASSQWVLLPHGKETQYF
TRBJ2-5 | TRBV5-1 | many | . | TGCGCCAGCAGCCCCCGGGCCTTCGCGGAGACCCAGTACTTC | CASSPRAFAETQYF
TRBJ1-3 | TRBV11-2 | many | . | TGTGCCAGCAGCCTCCCAGACCGTGGAAACACCATATATTTT | CASSLPDRGNTIYF
TRBJ1-6 | TRBV3-1 | many | TRBD1 | TGTGCCAGCAGTGCGACCGGGACAGGGTCATCACCCCTCCACTTT | CASSATGTGSSPLHF
TRBJ2-1 | TRBV19 | many | TRBD2 | TGTGCCAGTAGTACCTTGACTAGCGGGCGCTACAATGAGCAGTTCTTC | CASSTLTSGRYNEQFF
TRBJ1-4 | TRBV9 | many | TRBD1 | TGTGCCAGCAGCCACCGGGACAGAAATGAAAAACTGTTTTTT | CASSHRDRNEKLFF
TRBJ2-4 | TRBV5-1 | few | TRBD2 | TGCGCCAGCAGCTTGGATGGTAGCGGGAAAAACATTCAGTACTTC | CASSLDGSGKNIQYF
TRBJ2-7 | TRBV7-9 | . | . | TGTGCCAGCAGCTCCCACGACAGCGAGCAGTACTTC | CASSSHDSEQYF
TRBJ2-3 | TRBV20-1 | many | TRBD2 | TGCAGTGCTCAAGCTAGCGGGAGTACCACAGATACGCAGTATTTT | CSAQASGSTTDTQYF
TRBJ2-6 | TRBV12-3/TRBV12-4 | many | . | TGTGCCAGCACCAAAGTAGATACTGGGGCCAACGTCCTGACTTTC | CASTKVDTGANVLTF
TRBJ1-1 | TRBV20-1 | . | . | TGCAGTGCTAGAGATCGTAGGAGGAACACTGAAGCTTTCTTT | CSARDRRRNTEAFF
TRBJ2-1 | TRBV24-1 | medium-sized | . | TGTGCCACCAGTGCCGGGGCCAATGAGCAGTTCTTC | CATSAGANEQFF
TRBJ1-1 | TRBV20-1 | few | TRBD1 | TGCAGTGCTAGAGGGGGACAGGGTTTCACTGAAGCTTTCTTT | CSARGGQGFTEAFF
TRBJ2-5 | TRBV19 | medium-sized | . | TGTGCCAGTAGTATCTCAGGGATGCAGACCCAGTACTTC | CASSISGMQTQYF
TRBJ2-2 | TRBV5-1 | . | . | TGCGCCAGCAGCTCGCTTAGCGAGAACACCGGGGAGCTGTTTTTT | CASSSLSENTGELFF
TRBJ2-1 | TRBV27 | many | . | TGTGCCAGCATTTCAGCGGGTCCCATGTCCTACAATGAGCAGTTCTTC | CASISAGPMSYNEQFF
TRBJ1-1 | TRBV5-1 | many | . | TGCGCCAGCAGCTTGATGTCCCAGCCGAACACTGAAGCTTTCTTT | CASSLMSQPNTEAFF
TRBJ1-1 | TRBV13 | many | . | TGTGCCAGCAGCTTAGGGGTTTTAGGATGGGACACTGAAGCTTTCTTT | CASSLGVLGWDTEAFF
TRBJ2-1 | TRBV19 | many | . | TGTGCCAGTAGTATAGGGGGCAATAATGAGCAGTTCTTC | CASSIGGNNEQFF
TRBJ1-1 | TRBV28 | . | . | TGTGCCAGCAGTTTTTTCACACCTGCTGAAGCTTTCTTT | CASSFFTPAEAFF
TRBJ1-6 | TRBV24-1 | many | . | TGTGCCACCCTTCGAAGTTCACCCCTCCACTTT | CATLRSSPLHF
TRBJ1-1 | TRBV24-1 | few | . | TGTGCCACCAGTGATTCCGGCAGGGCCACTGAAGCTTTCTTT | CATSDSGRATEAFF
TRBJ2-3 | TRBV6-6 | . | . | TGTGCCAGCAGTTATGGTCGCACAGATACGCAGTATTTT | CASSYGRTDTQYF
TRBJ1-1 | TRBV7-8 | many | . | TGTGCCAGCAGGAACCCGGTGGACACTGAAGCTTTCTTT | CASRNPVDTEAFF